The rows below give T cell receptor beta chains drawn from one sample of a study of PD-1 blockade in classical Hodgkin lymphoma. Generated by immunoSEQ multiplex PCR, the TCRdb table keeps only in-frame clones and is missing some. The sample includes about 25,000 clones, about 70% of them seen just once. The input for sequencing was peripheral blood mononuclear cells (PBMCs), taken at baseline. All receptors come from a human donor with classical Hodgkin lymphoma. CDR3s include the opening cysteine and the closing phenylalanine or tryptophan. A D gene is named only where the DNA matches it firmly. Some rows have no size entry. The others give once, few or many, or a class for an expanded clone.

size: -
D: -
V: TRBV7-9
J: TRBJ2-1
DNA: TGTGCCAGCAGCTTATACACGAACGGGGAGTTCTTC
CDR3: CASSLYTNGEFF

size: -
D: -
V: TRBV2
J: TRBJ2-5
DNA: TGTGCCAGCAGTGAAGACGTGGCGGGCCAAGAGACCCAGTACTTC
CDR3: CASSEDVAGQETQYF

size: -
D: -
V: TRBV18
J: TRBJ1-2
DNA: TGTGCCAGCTCATATTCGGCATTGCACTATGGCTACACCTTC
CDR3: CASSYSALHYGYTF

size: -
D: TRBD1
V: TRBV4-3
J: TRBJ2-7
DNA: TGCGCCAGCAGCCAAGATAATCGACAGGGTGAAATCTACGAGCAGTACTTC
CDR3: CASSQDNRQGEIYEQYF

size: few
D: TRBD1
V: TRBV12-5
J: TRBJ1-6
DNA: TGTGCTAGTGCTATGACAGGGGTAGATTCACCCCTCCACTTT
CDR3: CASAMTGVDSPLHF

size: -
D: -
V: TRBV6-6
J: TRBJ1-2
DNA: TGTGCCGTTGGCGGTCGAATATACGGCTACACCTTC
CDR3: CAVGGRIYGYTF

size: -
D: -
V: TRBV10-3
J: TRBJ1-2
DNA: TGTGCCATCAGTGGGGACATGGACTATGGCTACACCTTC
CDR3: CAISGDMDYGYTF

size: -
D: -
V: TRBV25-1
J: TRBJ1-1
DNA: TGTGCCAGCAGAGATGACCGGGGTTACACTGAAGCTTTCTTT
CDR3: CASRDDRGYTEAFF

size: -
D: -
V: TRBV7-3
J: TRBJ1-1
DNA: TGTGCCAGCAGCCCGCAATTGAACACTGAAGCTTTCTTT
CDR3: CASSPQLNTEAFF

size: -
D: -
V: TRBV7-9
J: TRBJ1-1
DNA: TGTGCCAGCAGCTTAAGGGGCACTGAAGCTTTCTTT
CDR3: CASSLRGTEAFF